These T cell receptor beta chains were read from a single sample in a study of shared clonotypes between healthy human individuals. The assay was immunoSEQ multiplex PCR, and TCRdb's table has in-frame clones only and misses some. This table has some 500,000 clones, more than 95% appearing once. The sequenced sample consisted of naive CD4+ T cells sorted from blood. The receptors shown here come from a woman in her 30s in good health. CDR3s include the opening cysteine and the closing phenylalanine or tryptophan. D genes are given only for firm matches. Clone sizes are given selectively: once, few, many, or a class where the clone is expanded.

D	V	J	size	CDR3	DNA
TRBD2	TRBV28	TRBJ2-7	.	CASSWGGIAEVYEQYF	TGTGCCAGCAGTTGGGGGGGGATAGCGGAGGTCTACGAGCAGTACTTC
.	TRBV7-6	TRBJ2-1	.	CASGATEAVQFF	TGTGCCAGCGGGGCCACTGAGGCGGTGCAGTTCTTC
.	TRBV15	TRBJ2-3	.	CATSRDLASTDTQYF	TGTGCCACCAGCAGAGATCTGGCAAGCACAGATACGCAGTATTTT
.	TRBV7-9	TRBJ1-6	.	CASSGSRSYNSPLHF	TGTGCCAGCAGCGGCAGCCGCTCCTATAATTCACCCCTCCACTTT
TRBD2	TRBV5-1	TRBJ2-3	.	CASSPLVSLAGVTDTQYF	TGCGCCAGCAGCCCCCTTGTCTCACTAGCGGGAGTAACCGATACGCAGTATTTT
.	TRBV7-9	TRBJ1-1	.	CASSLDRGKNTEAFF	TGTGCCAGCAGCTTAGATAGGGGAAAGAACACTGAAGCTTTCTTT
TRBD1	TRBV19	TRBJ2-7	.	CASSTPGQVREQYF	TGTGCCAGTAGTACCCCGGGACAGGTGCGGGAGCAGTACTTC
.	TRBV29-1	TRBJ1-2	.	CSVENGDRGGYTF	TGCAGCGTTGAAAATGGAGACAGAGGTGGCTACACCTTC
TRBD1	TRBV2	TRBJ1-2	.	CASSRQGAQLHYGYTF	TGTGCCAGCAGTCGACAGGGGGCACAACTACACTATGGCTACACCTTC
TRBD2	TRBV5-8	TRBJ2-3	.	CASSPGLAGAVTDTQYF	TGTGCCAGCAGCCCGGGACTAGCGGGAGCAGTAACAGATACGCAGTATTTT
.	TRBV19	TRBJ1-5	once	CASSLRAQYPSAQPQHF	TGTGCCAGTAGTCTCAGGGCACAGTATCCCAGCGCGCAGCCCCAGCATTTT
.	TRBV4-1	TRBJ1-2	.	CASSQKIGDFLYGYTF	TGCGCCAGCAGCCAAAAGATAGGGGACTTTTTGTATGGCTACACCTTC
TRBD1	TRBV28	TRBJ1-2	.	CASSVGQGAYGYTF	TGTGCCAGCAGTGTTGGACAGGGGGCTTATGGCTACACCTTC
.	TRBV28	TRBJ2-7	.	CASSSGYREQYF	TGTGCCAGCAGCTCAGGGTATCGCGAGCAGTACTTC
.	TRBV18	TRBJ1-1	.	CASSPGSIGTEAFF	TGTGCCAGCTCACCAGGGTCAATTGGCACTGAAGCTTTCTTT
TRBD2	TRBV6-1	TRBJ2-2	.	CASSEGLAGGPRTGELFF	TGTGCCAGCAGTGAAGGACTAGCGGGAGGGCCTCGCACCGGGGAGCTGTTTTTT
TRBD1	TRBV25-1	TRBJ2-7	once	CASSGRGRTNEQYF	TGTGCCAGCAGTGGCAGGGGGCGGACGAACGAGCAGTACTTC
.	TRBV2	TRBJ1-2	.	CASSLGEYGYTF	TGTGCCAGCAGTCTGGGGGAATATGGCTACACCTTC